Shown below are 28 T cell receptor beta chains from a single sample sequenced in a study of shared clonotypes between healthy human individuals. Libraries were prepared by immunoSEQ multiplex PCR; TCRdb keeps only in-frame clonotypes and omits some of them. The data hold about 680,000 clones, with around 67% observed a single time. The sample was memory CD4+ T cells sorted from blood. Noted subset: CD45RA-negative fraction. These receptors were collected from a woman in her 30s in good health.

Details on this clone: This may be a read error: a much more frequent sequence differs by one nucleotide. Other DNA sequences of this sample code for an identical CDR3. This rearrangement joins TRBV6-1 to TRBJ2-7; D remains ambiguous. The CDR3 contains 11 residues. V lost 1 base and J lost 4, with 2 bases in between. The germline gives CDR1 MNHNS, CDR2 SASEGT. CDR3 sequence (DNA): TGTGCCAGCAGTGAAGGATACGAGCAGTACTTC. This gives the protein CASSEGYEQYF.

The CDR3 sequence is CASSNSYGHYEKLFF. Here the CDR3 DNA reads TGTGCCAGCAGTAATTCCTACGGACACTATGAAAAACTGTTTTTT. This sequence joins TRBV28 and TRBJ1-4; maybe TRBD1 (5 bases). V gave up 5 bases and J gave up 6 bases, with 16 bases separating them. The CDR3 consists of 15 residues. Germline lookup yields CDR1 MDHEN and CDR2 SYDVKM. The whole variable domain, filled in from reference TRBV28 and TRBJ1-4, reads DVKVTQSSRYLVKRTGEKVFLECVQDMDHENMFWYRQDPGLGLRLIYFSYDVKMKEKGDIPEGYSVSREKKERFSLILESASTNQTSMYLCASSNSYGHYEKLFFGSGTQLSVL.

The table lists this clone with a few counts. The chain carries TRBV28 and TRBJ2-3; 8 bases agree with TRBD2. V trimming: 1 base; J trimming: 1 base; junction bases outside the gene matches: 7. Germline V CDR1 and CDR2: MDHEN, SYDVKM. The CDR3 spans 17 residues. CDR3: CASSLYFGREGTDTQYF. The CDR3 nucleotides read TGTGCCAGCAGTTTATATTTCGGGAGGGAGGGCACAGATACGCAGTATTTT.

V is TRBV14 and J is TRBJ1-1; 8 bases are shared with TRBD1. The CDR3 has 15 residues. Germline V CDR1 and CDR2: SGHDN, FVKESK. J lost 5 bases, V lost 4 bases, and 9 bases had no gene match. CDR3 residues: CASSPIDRGGTEAFF. CDR3 sequence (DNA): TGTGCCAGCAGCCCAATAGACAGGGGAGGGACTGAAGCTTTCTTT.

The genes are TRBV6-5 and TRBJ2-5, with TRBD1 matching 9 bases. The DNA end lines up better with TRBJ2-7; the J call may be wrong. Per the germline V gene, CDR1 is MNHEY and CDR2 is SVGAGI. There are 14 residues in the CDR3. The CDR3 reads CASSNPRTGVEQYF. In DNA, the CDR3 is TGTGCCAGCAGTAACCCCAGGACAGGGGTCGAGCAGTACTTC.

Ten or more counts support this clone. This chain connects TRBV5-1 to TRBJ1-3; the D is unclear. Germline lookup yields CDR1 SGHRS and CDR2 YFSETQ. This CDR3 is built from 13 residues. Between the trimmed V and J ends, which lost 5 bases and 2 bases, there was a span of 8 bases. CDR3 nucleotide sequence: TGCGCCAGCAGAGACGTTGCTGGAAACACCATATATTTT. As protein: CASRDVAGNTIYF. Looking up the rest from reference TRBV5-1 and TRBJ1-3 gives the full variable domain: KAGVTQTPRYLIKTRGQQVTLSCSPISGHRSVSWYQQTPGQGLQFLFEYFSETQRNKGNFPGRFSGRQFSNSRSEMNVSTLELGDSALYLCASRDVAGNTIYFGEGSWLTVV.

This chain links TRBV20-1 with TRBJ2-1; no firm D call. The CDR3 sequence is 11 residues long. CDR1 and CDR2 from the germline V gene are DFQATT and SNEGSKA (reference sequence). V lost 3 bases, J lost 4 bases, and 4 bases lay in between. The CDR3 DNA is TGCAGTGCTAGCGAATACAATGAGCAGTTCTTC. Translated, it gives CSASEYNEQFF.

V is TRBV4-2 and J is TRBJ2-7, with D tentatively TRBD2 (5 bases). This CDR3 is built from 15 residues. The ends were cut back, 0 bases at V and 3 bases at J, with 12 bases in the middle. Germline V CDR1 and CDR2: LGHNA, YNFKEQ. CDR3 loop: CASSQDLKRDYEQYF. CDR3 nucleotides: TGTGCCAGCAGCCAAGATCTAAAACGGGACTACGAGCAGTACTTC.

In nucleotides, the CDR3 is TGCGCCAGCAGATATAACCCGGCCACCTACGAGCAGTACTTC. Its protein product is CASRYNPATYEQYF. The chain has TRBV5-1 and TRBJ2-7; D gene uncertain. This CDR3 contains 14 residues. V lost 5 bases and J 2 bases, leaving 14 bases between the germline ends. Looked up from germline, CDR1 is SGHRS and CDR2 is YFSETQ.

The sample holds a few counts of this clone. The chain has TRBV7-7 and TRBJ2-2; the D gene is possibly TRBD1 (6 bases). The CDR3 has 18 residues. Germline V gene data show CDR1 as SSHAT and CDR2 as FNYEAQ (reference sequence). V lost 1 base to trimming and J lost 5 bases, with 20 bases between them. The CDR3 nucleotides are TGTGCCAGCAGCTTAGAAGCATCGGCCAGGGGACCTACCGGGGAGCTGTTTTTT. Its protein is CASSLEASARGPTGELFF.

In DNA form, the CDR3 reads TGTGCCAGCAGCCCCCGAGGGGCAGGGGCGAACACTGAAGCTTTCTTT. It encodes CASSPRGAGANTEAFF. The chain carries TRBV5-5 and TRBJ1-1, with TRBD1 as a possible D gene (6 bases). The V and J ends lost 4 bases and 1 base respectively, with 17 bases between them. In germline, CDR1 is SGHKS, CDR2 YYEKEE (reference sequence). This CDR3 is built from 16 residues.

In the case of this clone: A much more abundant neighbour one base away suggests this may be a read error. The sample carries other DNA sequences with the same CDR3. The rearrangement links TRBV5-1 to TRBJ1-1, with TRBD1 matching over 8 bases. Germline loops: CDR1 SGHRS, CDR2 YFSETQ. The ends lost 4 bases at V and 4 bases at J; junction bases unmatched: 6. This CDR3 spans 14 amino acids. The CDR3 here is CASSPGTGGTEAFF. The CDR3 DNA sequence: TGCGCCAGCAGCCCCGGGACAGGCGGCACTGAAGCTTTCTTT.

This rearrangement joins TRBV9 to TRBJ2-3; no clear D. Germline values: CDR1 SGDLS, CDR2 YYNGEE. Trimming pared 4 bases from V and 6 bases from J, leaving 12 bases between. The CDR3 extends over 13 amino acids. The DNA of the CDR3 is TGTGCCAGCAGCCCCATCTCAAGGGATACGCAGTATTTT. Encoded protein: CASSPISRDTQYF.

The V call is TRBV5-1, the J call TRBJ2-2; the match to TRBD2 covers 9 bases. J gave up 9 bases and V 0 bases, and 3 bases lay outside the gene matches. The germline V gene has CDR1 SGHRS and CDR2 YFSETQ. The CDR3 contains 14 residues. The CDR3 spells CASSLGSGRRELFF. DNA for the CDR3: TGCGCCAGCAGCTTGGGGAGCGGGAGGAGGGAGCTGTTTTTT.

The J gene is TRBJ2-5, the V gene TRBV30; TRBD1 or TRBD2 may be the D gene (5 bases each). This CDR3 has 16 amino acids. CDR1 is GTSNPN, CDR2 SVGIG, per germline (reference sequence). The V gene lost 5 bases and the J gene lost 4 bases, with 23 bases spanning the gap. The CDR3 sequence is CAWLTTGTLTAETQYF. CDR3 sequence (DNA): TGTGCCTGGTTAACCACCGGGACCCTCACGGCAGAGACCCAGTACTTC.

This chain's CDR3 is CSVRQGEQPQHF. The CDR3 DNA reads TGCAGCGTTAGACAGGGGGAACAGCCCCAGCATTTT. The chain is built from TRBV29-1 and TRBJ1-5, with 9 bases fitting TRBD1. Germline V gene sequence: CDR1 SQVTM, CDR2 ANQGSEA. The CDR3 is 12 amino acids. The junction had 3 bases not matched to a gene; V was cut back by 5 bases and J by 7 bases.

The chain combines TRBV5-1 with TRBJ1-1; the D is unclear. CDR1 and CDR2 from the germline V gene are SGHRS and YFSETQ. Trimming shortened V by 4 bases and J by 10 bases, and 14 bases separated the two germline ends. The CDR3 is 12 residues long. This CDR3 is CASSGANSAAFF. The DNA for the CDR3 is TGCGCCAGCAGCGGCGCCAATTCCGCAGCTTTCTTT.

This clone showed up just once. The chain links TRBV28 to TRBJ2-6, with TRBD2 identical over 8 bases. Germline values: CDR1 MDHEN, CDR2 SYDVKM. CDR3 length: 18 residues. V was pared by 2 bases and J by 2 bases, with 8 bases of the junction left unmatched. As DNA, the CDR3 is TGTGCCAGCAGTTTACGCACTAGCGGAATTCCTGGGGCCAACGTCCTGACTTTC. It is translated as CASSLRTSGIPGANVLTF.

The rearrangement links TRBV6-1 to TRBJ1-2; a possible D gene is TRBD1 (5 bases). Germline values: CDR1 MNHNS, CDR2 SASEGT. The CDR3 spans 13 residues. Trimming took off 5 bases at V and 6 bases at J, with 13 bases between the two ends. The CDR3 DNA sequence: TGTGCCAGCAGTTATCAGCAGGGCGATGGCTACACCTTC. It specifies CASSYQQGDGYTF.

This clone has only a few counts. The chain has TRBV5-1 and TRBJ2-5; TRBD1 agrees at 7 bases. J was trimmed by 1 base and V by 4 bases; bases with no gene match: 10. This CDR3 has 16 residues. The germline gives CDR1 SGHRS, CDR2 YFSETQ. The CDR3 nucleotides read TGCGCCAGCAGCGAGGGACAGAAAAATACCCAAGAGACCCAGTACTTC. This translates into CASSEGQKNTQETQYF.

This sequence joins TRBV28 and TRBJ1-1, with D possibly matching TRBD1 (5 bases). Germline CDR1 is MDHEN and CDR2 is SYDVKM. The length of the CDR3 is 13 residues. V was cut by 6 bases and J by 2 bases, with 10 bases left in between. The CDR3 is CASRGTGNTEAFF. CDR3 coding DNA: TGTGCCAGCAGAGGGACGGGAAACACTGAAGCTTTCTTT. The full variable domain, its missing parts supplied by reference TRBV28 and TRBJ1-1, is DVKVTQSSRYLVKRTGEKVFLECVQDMDHENMFWYRQDPGLGLRLIYFSYDVKMKEKGDIPEGYSVSREKKERFSLILESASTNQTSMYLCASRGTGNTEAFFGQGTRLTVV.

This clone was recorded at least ten times. The chain has TRBV2 and TRBJ2-1, with no clear D. This CDR3 is 11 amino acids long. Per the germline V gene, CDR1 is SNHLY and CDR2 is FYNNEI. V was shortened by 2 bases and J by 10 bases, with 6 bases between the two germline ends. The CDR3 here is CASSERPEQFF. The DNA for the CDR3 is TGTGCCAGCAGTGAACGGCCCGAGCAGTTCTTC.

The V call is TRBV4-1, the J call TRBJ2-1; D possibly corresponds to TRBD1 (6 bases). CDR3 length equals 15 residues. Germline CDR1 reads MGHRA; CDR2 reads YSYEKL. Trimming removed 1 base at V and 7 bases at J, with 14 bases between. CDR3: CASSQGPGAKNEQFF. CDR3 sequence (DNA): TGCGCCAGCAGCCAAGGCCCAGGGGCTAAAAATGAGCAGTTCTTC.

This clone has a handful of counts. This sequence joins TRBV28 and TRBJ1-1, with 8 bases fitting TRBD1. CDR3 length: 15 amino acids. V dropped 4 bases and J dropped 4; count of bases not matched to a gene: 8. Germline-derived CDR1 and CDR2 are MDHEN and SYDVKM. The CDR3 DNA is TGTGCCAGCAGTTCCCAACAGGGGGGCGGCACTGAAGCTTTCTTT. Translating it yields CASSSQQGGGTEAFF.

The rearrangement links TRBV5-6 to TRBJ2-7, with 7 bases aligning to TRBD1. The CDR3 consists of 16 residues. Trimming removed 0 bases from V and 2 bases from J; junction bases left unmatched: 8. Germline V gene sequence: CDR1 SGHDT, CDR2 YYEEEE. The CDR3, as DNA: TGTGCCAGCAGCTTGGGGATGACAGGGCCAACCTACGAGCAGTACTTC. This codes for CASSLGMTGPTYEQYF.

The chain combines TRBV28 with TRBJ1-1; TRBD1 might be the D (6 bases). Germline lookup yields CDR1 MDHEN and CDR2 SYDVKM. This CDR3 is built from 12 residues. The germline V and J ends were trimmed by 6 bases and 1 base, with 6 bases remaining between them. CDR3 in amino acids: CASRTGNTEAFF. CDR3 in DNA: TGTGCCAGCAGGACAGGGAACACTGAAGCTTTCTTT.

The CDR3 nucleotides read TGTGCCAGTAGTTTCCTCATGGAGCGGAACTATGGCTACACCTTC. This codes for CASSFLMERNYGYTF. This chain uses TRBV19 with TRBJ1-2; D is undetermined. The V end lost 5 bases, the J end lost 2 bases, and 15 bases lay between the germline ends. The CDR3 covers 15 residues. CDR1 and CDR2 from the germline V gene are LNHDA and SQIVND (reference sequence).

V gene TRBV25-1 combines with J gene TRBJ2-2; D is unresolved. The CDR3 extends over 16 amino acids. Trimming removed 8 bases at V and 3 bases at J, with 19 bases between. Germline V gene sequence: CDR1 MGHDK, CDR2 SYGVNS. CDR3 region: CASERGVHWDTGELFF. CDR3 nucleotides: TGTGCCAGCGAAAGAGGCGTACACTGGGACACCGGGGAGCTGTTTTTT.